This T cell receptor (beta chain) was retrieved from a study of control samples from healthy donors and cancer patients. Trimming at V came to 4 bases and at J to 1 base, leaving 8 bases not matched to a gene. The germline V gene encodes CDR1 SGHRS and CDR2 YFSETQ. The CDR3 is 15 amino acids. The protocol was immunoSEQ multiplex PCR, while the TCRdb copy is restricted to in-frame clones and leaves out a portion. The sample contains approximately 100,000 clones, roughly 83% of which appear only once. This clonotype was sampled from a man aged 70-80 years with lung cancer. The chain has TRBV5-1 and TRBJ2-7, with 7 bases lining up with TRBD1. The specimen was PBMCs. The CDR3 sequence is CASSDTGTASYEQYF. As DNA, the CDR3 is TGCGCCAGCAGCGATACCGGGACAGCGTCCTACGAGCAGTACTTC.